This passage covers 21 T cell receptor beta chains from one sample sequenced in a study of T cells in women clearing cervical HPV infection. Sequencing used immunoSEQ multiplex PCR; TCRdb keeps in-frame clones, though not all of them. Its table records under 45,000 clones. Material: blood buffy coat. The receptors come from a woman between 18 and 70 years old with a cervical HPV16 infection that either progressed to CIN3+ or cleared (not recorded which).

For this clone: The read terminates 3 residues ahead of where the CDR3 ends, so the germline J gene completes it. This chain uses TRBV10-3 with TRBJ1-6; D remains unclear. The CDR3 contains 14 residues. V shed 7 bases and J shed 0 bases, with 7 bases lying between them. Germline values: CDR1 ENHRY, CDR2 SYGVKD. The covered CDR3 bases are TGTGCCATCACCCAGAGCTCCTATAATTCACCC. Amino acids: CAITQSSYNSP. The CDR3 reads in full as CAITQSSYNSPLHF.

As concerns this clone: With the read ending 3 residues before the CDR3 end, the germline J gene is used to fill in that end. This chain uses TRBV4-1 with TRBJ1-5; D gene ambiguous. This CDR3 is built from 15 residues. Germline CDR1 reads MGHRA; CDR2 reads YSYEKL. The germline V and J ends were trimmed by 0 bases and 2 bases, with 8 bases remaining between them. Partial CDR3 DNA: TGCGCCAGCAGCCAAGATCCGTTAGGCAATCAGCCC. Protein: CASSQDPLGNQP. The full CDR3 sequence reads CASSQDPLGNQPQHF.

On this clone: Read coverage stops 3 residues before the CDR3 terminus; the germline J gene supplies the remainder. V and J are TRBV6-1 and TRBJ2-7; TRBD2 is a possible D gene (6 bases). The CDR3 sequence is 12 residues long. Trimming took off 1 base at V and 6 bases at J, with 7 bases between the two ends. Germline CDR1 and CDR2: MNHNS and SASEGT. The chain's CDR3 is CASSEVGGEQYF. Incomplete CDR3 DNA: TGTGCCAGCAGTGAAGTGGGGGGCGAG.

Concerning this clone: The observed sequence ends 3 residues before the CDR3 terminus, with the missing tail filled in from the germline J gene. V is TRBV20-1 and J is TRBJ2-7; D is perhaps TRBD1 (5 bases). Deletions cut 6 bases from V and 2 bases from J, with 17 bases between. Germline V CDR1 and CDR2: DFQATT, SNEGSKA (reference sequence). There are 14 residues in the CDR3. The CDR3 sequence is CSAGGASDTYEQYF. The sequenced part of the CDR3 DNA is TGCAGTGCGGGTGGGGCCTCCGATACCTACGAG.

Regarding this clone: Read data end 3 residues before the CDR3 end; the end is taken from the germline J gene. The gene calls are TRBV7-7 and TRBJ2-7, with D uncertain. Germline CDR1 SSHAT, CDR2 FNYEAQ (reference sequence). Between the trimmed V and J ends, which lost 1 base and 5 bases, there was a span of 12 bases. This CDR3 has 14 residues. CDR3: CASSLVGLADEQYF. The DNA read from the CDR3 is TGTGCCAGCAGCTTAGTCGGCCTCGCGGACGAG.

The CDR3 loop is CASSWRQGVNTEAFF. CDR3 bases read: TGCGCCAGCAGCTGGAGACAGGGAGTGAACACTGAA. The rearrangement joins TRBV5-1 to TRBJ1-1; 7 bases map to TRBD1. The read stops 3 residues short of the end of the CDR3; the missing end is completed from the germline J gene. CDR1 and CDR2 (germline): SGHRS, YFSETQ. The CDR3 loop spans 15 amino acids. The V gene end was trimmed by 3 bases and the J gene end by 0 bases; junction bases not matched to a gene: 5. The full variable domain, rest sourced from reference TRBV5-1 and TRBJ1-1, is KAGVTQTPRYLIKTRGQQVTLSCSPISGHRSVSWYQQTPGQGLQFLFEYFSETQRNKGNFPGRFSGRQFSNSRSEMNVSTLELGDSALYLCASSWRQGVNTEAFFGQGTRLTVV.

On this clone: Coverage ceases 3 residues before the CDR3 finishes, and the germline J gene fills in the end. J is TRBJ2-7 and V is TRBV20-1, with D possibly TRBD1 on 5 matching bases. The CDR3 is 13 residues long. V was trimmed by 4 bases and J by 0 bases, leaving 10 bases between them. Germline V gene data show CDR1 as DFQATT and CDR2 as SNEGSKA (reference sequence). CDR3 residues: CSATRTPSYEQYF. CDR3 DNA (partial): TGCAGTGCTACACGGACACCCTCCTACGAG.

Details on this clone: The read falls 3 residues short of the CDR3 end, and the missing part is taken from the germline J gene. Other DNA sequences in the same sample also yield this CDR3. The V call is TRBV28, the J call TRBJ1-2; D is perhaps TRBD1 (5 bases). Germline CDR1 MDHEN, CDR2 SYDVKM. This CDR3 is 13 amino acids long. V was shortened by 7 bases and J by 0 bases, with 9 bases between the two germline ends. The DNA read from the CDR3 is TGTGCCAGCACGGGGGGGGCTAACTATGGC. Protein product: CASTGGANYG. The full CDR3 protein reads CASTGGANYGYTF.

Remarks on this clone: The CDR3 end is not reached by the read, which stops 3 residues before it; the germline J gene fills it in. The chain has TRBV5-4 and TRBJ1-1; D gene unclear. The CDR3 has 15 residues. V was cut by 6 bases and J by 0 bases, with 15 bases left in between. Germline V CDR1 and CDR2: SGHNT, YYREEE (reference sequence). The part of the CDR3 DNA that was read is TGTGCCAGCAACGCCGCAGACACCCTGAACACTGAA. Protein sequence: CASNAADTLNTE. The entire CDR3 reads CASNAADTLNTEAFF.

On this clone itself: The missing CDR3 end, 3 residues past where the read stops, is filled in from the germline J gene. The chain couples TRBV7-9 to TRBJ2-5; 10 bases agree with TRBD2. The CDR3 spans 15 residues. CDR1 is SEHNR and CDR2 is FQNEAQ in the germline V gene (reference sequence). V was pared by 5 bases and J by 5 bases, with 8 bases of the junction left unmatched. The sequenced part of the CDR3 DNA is TGTGCCAGCAGCGAACTACTAGCGGGGTGGGAGACC. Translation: CASSELLAGWET. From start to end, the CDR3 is CASSELLAGWETQYF.

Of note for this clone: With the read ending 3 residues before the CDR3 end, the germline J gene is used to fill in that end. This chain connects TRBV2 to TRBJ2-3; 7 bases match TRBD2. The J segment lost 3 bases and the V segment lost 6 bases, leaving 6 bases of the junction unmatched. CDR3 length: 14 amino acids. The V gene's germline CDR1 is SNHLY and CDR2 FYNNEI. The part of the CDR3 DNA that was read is TGTGCCAGCAGGCGGGCTAGCGGTACAGATACG. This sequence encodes CASRRASGTDT. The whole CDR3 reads CASRRASGTDTQYF.

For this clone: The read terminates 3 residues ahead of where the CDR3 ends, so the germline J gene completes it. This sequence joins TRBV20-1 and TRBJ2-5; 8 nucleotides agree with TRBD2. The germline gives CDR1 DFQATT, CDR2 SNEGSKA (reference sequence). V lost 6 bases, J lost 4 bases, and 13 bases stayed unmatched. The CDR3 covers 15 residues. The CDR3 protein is CSAAAAGVYSETQYF. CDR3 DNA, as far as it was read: TGCAGTGCGGCGGCAGCGGGAGTTTATTCAGAGACC.

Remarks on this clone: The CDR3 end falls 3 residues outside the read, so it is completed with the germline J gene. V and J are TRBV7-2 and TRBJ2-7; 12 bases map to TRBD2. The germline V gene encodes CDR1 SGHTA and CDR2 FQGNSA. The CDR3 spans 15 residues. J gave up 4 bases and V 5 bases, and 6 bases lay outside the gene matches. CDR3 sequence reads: CASSNQGTSGYEQYF. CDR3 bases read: TGTGCCAGCAGCAACCAAGGGACTAGCGGGTACGAG.

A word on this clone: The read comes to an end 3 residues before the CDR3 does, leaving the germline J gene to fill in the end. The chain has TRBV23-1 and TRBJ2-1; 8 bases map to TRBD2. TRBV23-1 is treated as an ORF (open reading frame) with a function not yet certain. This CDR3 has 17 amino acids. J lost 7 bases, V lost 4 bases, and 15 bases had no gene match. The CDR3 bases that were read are TGCGCCAGCAGTCCCACGCGGCGGGGGGATTATATGAATGAG. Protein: CASSPTRRGDYMNE. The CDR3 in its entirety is CASSPTRRGDYMNEQFF.

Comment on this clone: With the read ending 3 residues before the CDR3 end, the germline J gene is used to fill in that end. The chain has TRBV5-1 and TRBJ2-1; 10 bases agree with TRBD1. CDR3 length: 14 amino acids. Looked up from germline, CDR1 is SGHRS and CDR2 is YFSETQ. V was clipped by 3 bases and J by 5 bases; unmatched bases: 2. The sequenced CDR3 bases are TGCGCCAGCAGCTCGGACAGGGGGGACAATGAG. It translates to CASSSDRGDNE. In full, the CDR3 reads CASSSDRGDNEQFF.

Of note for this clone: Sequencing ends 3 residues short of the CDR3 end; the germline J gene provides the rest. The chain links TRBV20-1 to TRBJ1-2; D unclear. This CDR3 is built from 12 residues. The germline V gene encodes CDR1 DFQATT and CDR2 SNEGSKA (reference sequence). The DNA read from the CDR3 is TGCAGTGCTAGCCCTCCTACTTGGGGC. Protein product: CSASPPTWG. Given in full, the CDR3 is CSASPPTWGYTF.

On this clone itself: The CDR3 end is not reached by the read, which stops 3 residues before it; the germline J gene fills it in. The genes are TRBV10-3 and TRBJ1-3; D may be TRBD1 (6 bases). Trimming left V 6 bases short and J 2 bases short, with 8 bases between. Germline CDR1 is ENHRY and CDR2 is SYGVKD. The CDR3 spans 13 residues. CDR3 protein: CAIRGGPGNTIYF. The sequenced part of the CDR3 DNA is TGTGCCATCAGAGGGGGACCTGGAAACACC.

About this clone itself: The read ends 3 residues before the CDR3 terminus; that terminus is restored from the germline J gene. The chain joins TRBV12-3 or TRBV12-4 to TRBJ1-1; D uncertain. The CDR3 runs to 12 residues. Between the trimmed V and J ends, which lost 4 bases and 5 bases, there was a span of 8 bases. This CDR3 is CASSSGGTEAFF. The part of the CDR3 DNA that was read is TGTGCCAGCAGTTCAGGTGGGACTGAA.

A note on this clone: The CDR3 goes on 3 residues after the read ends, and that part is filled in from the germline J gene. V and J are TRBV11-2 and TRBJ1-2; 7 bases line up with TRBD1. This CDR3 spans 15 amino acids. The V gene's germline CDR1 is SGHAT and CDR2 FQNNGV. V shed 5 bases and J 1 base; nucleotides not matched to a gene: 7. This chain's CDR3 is CASSDRDRDNYGYTF. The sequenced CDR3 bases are TGTGCCAGCAGCGACCGGGACAGAGATAACTATGGC.

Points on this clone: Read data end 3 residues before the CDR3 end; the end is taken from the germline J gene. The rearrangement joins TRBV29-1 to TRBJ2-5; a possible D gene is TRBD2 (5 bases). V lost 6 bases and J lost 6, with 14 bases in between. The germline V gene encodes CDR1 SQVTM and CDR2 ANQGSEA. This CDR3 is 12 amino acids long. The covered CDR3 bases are TGCAGCGTCCAGGAGGACTCACAGACC. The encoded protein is CSVQEDSQT. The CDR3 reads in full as CSVQEDSQTQYF.

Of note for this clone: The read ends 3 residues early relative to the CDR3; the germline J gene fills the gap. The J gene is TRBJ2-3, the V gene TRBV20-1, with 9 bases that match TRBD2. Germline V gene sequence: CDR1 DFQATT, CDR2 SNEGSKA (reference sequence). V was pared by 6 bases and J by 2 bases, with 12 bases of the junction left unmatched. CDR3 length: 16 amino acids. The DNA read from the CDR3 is TGCAGTGCCGGCGGGGGGGTCATACTCTACACAGATACG. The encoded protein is CSAGGGVILYTDT. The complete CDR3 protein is CSAGGGVILYTDTQYF.